This is a list of T cell receptor beta chains from one sample in a study of T cell responses to AZD1222 COVID-19 vaccine. TCRdb keeps only in-frame clones here, not all; method: immunoSEQ multiplex PCR. The repertoire holds some 88,000 clones, with roughly nine tenths as singletons. The sample was peripheral blood, taken on day 0 of AZD1222 vaccination. The receptors come from an adult in good health. CDR3s include the opening cysteine and the closing phenylalanine or tryptophan.

CASSLGTSASYNEQFF	TRBV5-1	TRBJ2-1
CASSLLDGEINEQFF	TRBV19	TRBJ2-1
CASTIWGVGEKLFF	TRBV2	TRBJ1-4
CASSSPRDRFVDTF	TRBV7-9	TRBJ1-2
CASSFVAGATNYNEQFF	TRBV5-1	TRBJ2-1
CASSNAASGSPRDTQYF	TRBV19	TRBJ2-3
CASSFQYTRDYAYEQYF	TRBV28	TRBJ2-7
CASRQGWWENIQYF	TRBV6-5	TRBJ2-4
CASTTPLTANEQFF	TRBV28	TRBJ2-1
CASSFEAGTEAFF	TRBV5-1	TRBJ1-1
CASNRQGDEQFF	TRBV6-5	TRBJ2-1
CASSLEAVLAGGPSSWDTQYF	TRBV27	TRBJ2-3
CASSSVGRPQHF	TRBV28	TRBJ1-5
CASSQVTSGHSDTQYF	TRBV3-1/TRBV3-2	TRBJ2-3
CASSQDRAQPQHF	TRBV3-1/TRBV3-2	TRBJ1-5
CASSLAPEGEQYF	TRBV5-1	TRBJ2-7
CASSSTGGETQYF	TRBV5-6	TRBJ2-5
CASSQLDLYNEQFF	TRBV18	TRBJ2-1
CASSTTPTGLETQYF	TRBV11-2	TRBJ2-5
CASSLGPDSYNEQFF	TRBV7-6	TRBJ2-1
CASSPLTFSSTDTQYF	TRBV27	TRBJ2-3
CASSLGLDTYEQYF	TRBV11-2	TRBJ2-7
CAISETRGYNEQYF	TRBV10-3	TRBJ2-7